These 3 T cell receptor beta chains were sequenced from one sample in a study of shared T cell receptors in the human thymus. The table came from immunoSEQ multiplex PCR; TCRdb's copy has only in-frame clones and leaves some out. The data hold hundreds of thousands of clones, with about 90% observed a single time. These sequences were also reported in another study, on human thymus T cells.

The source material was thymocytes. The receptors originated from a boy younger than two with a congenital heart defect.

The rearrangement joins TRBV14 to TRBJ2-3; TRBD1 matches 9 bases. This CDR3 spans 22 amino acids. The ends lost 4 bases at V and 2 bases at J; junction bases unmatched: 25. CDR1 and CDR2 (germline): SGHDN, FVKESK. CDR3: CASSRAHGQGRETPHLTDTQYF. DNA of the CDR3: TGTGCCAGCAGCCGCGCCCATGGACAGGGGCGCGAAACACCCCATCTCACAGATACGCAGTATTTT.

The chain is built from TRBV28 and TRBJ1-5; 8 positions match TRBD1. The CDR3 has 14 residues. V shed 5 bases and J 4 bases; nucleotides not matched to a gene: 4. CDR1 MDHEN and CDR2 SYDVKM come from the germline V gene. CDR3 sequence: CASSGHRGNQPQHF. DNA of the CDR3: TGTGCCAGCAGTGGTCACAGGGGGAATCAGCCCCAGCATTTT.

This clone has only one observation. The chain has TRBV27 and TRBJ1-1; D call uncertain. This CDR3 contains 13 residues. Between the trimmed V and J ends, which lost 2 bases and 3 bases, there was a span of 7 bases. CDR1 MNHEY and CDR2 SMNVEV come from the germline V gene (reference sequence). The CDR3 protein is CASSLKEYTEAFF. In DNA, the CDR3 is TGTGCCAGCAGTTTAAAGGAGTACACTGAAGCTTTCTTT.